Listed below are T cell receptor beta chains from one sample, sequenced in a study of blood T cells in healthy people across ages. TCRdb called the 5' RACE reads again in MiXCR, with one record for every CDR3 protein. The sample gives 1.5 million to 2 million distinct CDR3 sequences, approximately 28% of which show up once; about 8% is in the top ten. The material sequenced was blood. All receptors derive from a woman between 25 and 40 years old in good health. Both conserved end residues are part of each CDR3. The D gene is left open where the match is weak.

v_call: TRBV11-2
d_call: .
j_call: TRBJ1-2
cdr3_aa: CASSEQSSINYGYTF

v_call: TRBV2
d_call: .
j_call: TRBJ2-5
cdr3_aa: CASKVMTQQETQYF

v_call: TRBV20-1
d_call: .
j_call: TRBJ2-5
cdr3_aa: CSARDGEGGGQETQYF

v_call: TRBV5-5
d_call: TRBD2
j_call: TRBJ2-7
cdr3_aa: CASSLVAGIYEQYF

v_call: TRBV10-3
d_call: .
j_call: TRBJ1-1
cdr3_aa: CAISESGDLLEAFF

v_call: TRBV29-1
d_call: TRBD2
j_call: TRBJ2-3
cdr3_aa: CSVGLSGDTADTQYF

v_call: TRBV6-4
d_call: .
j_call: TRBJ2-2
cdr3_aa: CASSGGSRGTGELFF

v_call: TRBV18
d_call: .
j_call: TRBJ1-4
cdr3_aa: CASSPRTADNEKLFF

v_call: TRBV5-1
d_call: .
j_call: TRBJ2-2
cdr3_aa: CASSLGADIRTGELFF

v_call: TRBV6-5
d_call: TRBD1
j_call: TRBJ1-1
cdr3_aa: CASSYAGTANTEAFF

v_call: TRBV10-3
d_call: .
j_call: TRBJ2-5
cdr3_aa: CAPIPGYRQETQYF

v_call: TRBV2
d_call: .
j_call: TRBJ2-3
cdr3_aa: CASGLLVTADTQYF

v_call: TRBV20-1
d_call: .
j_call: TRBJ2-7
cdr3_aa: CSAINRDWIKNYEQYF

v_call: TRBV11-2
d_call: TRBD2
j_call: TRBJ2-1
cdr3_aa: CASPREPGGGYNEQFF

v_call: TRBV30
d_call: TRBD2
j_call: TRBJ2-1
cdr3_aa: CAWRAGSRFNEQFF